What follows describes a single T cell receptor beta chain. Its antigen is unknown. The input lacks base qualities; no much larger clone sits a single base away. RNA was extracted with the RNeasy kit and roughly 0.5 to 1 ug was reverse transcribed using random hexamers. The immunoSEQ multiplex PCR assay, which covers 54 Vbeta and 13 Jbeta segments, was used to amplify TCR beta CDR3 regions. PCR amplification bias was corrected by using a synthetic template baseline for primer optimization and computational correction. Turning to the authors' computational methods: Reads were annotated to V, D and J genes according to IMGT and were analyzed with immunoSEQ Analyzer, with only productive sequences retained. To calculate clonality, Shannon entropy was normalized by log2 of the number of productive unique sequences and then subtracted from one. Public and private clones were assessed among the 100 most prevalent clones of each patient and control. Clones were defined as Susac-specific when absent from the healthy and MS cohorts, from some 1,100 published viral clones and from other ImmuneACCESS disease sequences. The public sequencing data were trimmed at Q25 with fastp and processed into clonotypes with MiXCR by TCRdb, which kept only in-frame beta chains. Rows matching on CDR3 protein sequence are summarized as one entry with the most common DNA and genes. The V and J calls shown here were made by TCRdb, not taken from the authors' results. The sample includes about 180,000 distinct CDR3 sequences, with around 94% observed a single time. 0.099% of the sample is taken by the ten largest.

The data stem from a study of CD8 T cells in Susac syndrome (dated by TCRdb to about 2019). Concerning the study at large: Among the sequenced Susac syndrome patients, five or six had clinically active disease and roughly eight were in clinical remission. At blood withdrawal, Susac syndrome patients were either therapy-naive, taking corticosteroids (in some cases with IVIg as well), or taking IVIg alone. Repertoire sequencing was used to test whether CD8+ T cell activation and differentiation in Susac syndrome was antigen driven. Here is what the overall study found, with its caveats: In the CD4+ T cell repertoire of Susac syndrome patients, clonal expansion was not detected. The study acknowledged that relatively few individuals were included in the TCR sequencing and HLA analysis.

Trimming at the junction amounts to 1 base on V and 6 bases on J, and the germline ends lie 10 bases apart. The CDR3 spans 13 residues, from the cysteine through the phenylalanine. Of the read, only the CDR3 DNA is kept; its 39 bases are in frame from base 1. High-throughput TCR beta sequencing profiled peripheral blood CD8+ and CD4+ T cells from healthy donors, Susac syndrome patients and multiple sclerosis patients. Susac syndrome patients met recently defined diagnostic criteria for definite or probable disease. CD8+ TEMRA cells were enriched by FACS, while bulk CD8+ and CD4+ T cells were purified by magnetic negative isolation. Blood was collected in EDTA tubes and processed within 24 hours, with PBMCs isolated through density gradient centrifugation. PBMCs intended for TCR sequencing were cryopreserved in liquid nitrogen and thawed later in a water bath at 37 degrees C. The sorted or isolated CD4+, CD8+ and CD8+ TEMRA cells reached a purity of at least 90%.

The V and J segments used are TRBV12-3 or TRBV12-4 and TRBJ2-7; the D gene identity is not certain. The sequence was collected from a human donor with Susac syndrome. Sequencing was performed on CD4+ T cells from PBMCs. The CDR3: CASSLDFPREQYF. The DNA sequence is TGTGCCAGCAGTTTAGACTTCCCTCGCGAGCAGTACTTC.